These 2 T cell receptor beta chains came from one sample sequenced in a study of blood T cell repertoires in COVID-19. Sequencing was performed with immunoSEQ multiplex PCR; in TCRdb, only in-frame clones are kept and a portion is missing. The sample has 250,000 or so clones, about 91% seen once; the top ten hold 2% to 3%. Sequenced input: PBMCs or T cells enriched from blood (not recorded which). Every receptor here comes from a woman in her 40s with acute COVID-19.

This clone appeared many times. The CDR3 region is CASGSDRNYGYTF. The DNA of the CDR3 is TGTGCTAGTGGTTCCGACAGAAACTATGGCTACACCTTC. The rearrangement uses TRBV12-5 and TRBJ1-2; TRBD1 is a possible D gene (5 bases). The CDR3 is 13 residues long. Trimming stripped 4 bases from V and 2 bases from J, with 8 bases between. Looked up from germline, CDR1 is LGHNT and CDR2 is FRNRAP.

This chain links TRBV12-3 or TRBV12-4 with TRBJ2-1, with no clear D. Trimming shortened V by 8 bases and J by 5 bases, and 10 bases separated the two germline ends. There are 12 residues in the CDR3. The CDR3 spells CASGLQNNEQFF. The CDR3 region has the DNA TGTGCCAGCGGCCTTCAAAACAATGAGCAGTTCTTC.